The entry that follows covers one T cell receptor beta chain sequence. Source study methods: Cell counts per sample came from amplifying reference gene primers. Measured with immunoSEQ multiplex PCR; TCRdb has only the in-frame clones, and not every one. That table furnishes V, J and clone size, whereas the DNA furnished D and trimming. The sample includes around 75,000 clones, about 85% of them seen just once. The data derive from a study of blood T cell repertoires in COVID-19. Across the study: Material from acute and convalescent COVID-19 was sourced from the United States, Italy and Spain.

Germline CDR1 is SGHKS and CDR2 is YYEKEE (reference sequence). V shed 2 bases and J shed 2 bases, with 8 bases lying between them. The CDR3 is 13 amino acids. The V call is TRBV5-5, the J call TRBJ2-7; D is possibly TRBD1 (6 bases). The sequencing input was peripheral blood. This receptor was obtained from a man aged 50-59 years with COVID-19, enrolled during active disease. The CDR3: CASSLQGAYEQYF. Here the CDR3 DNA reads TGTGCCAGCAGCTTACAGGGTGCCTACGAGCAGTACTTC.